The 2 T cell receptor beta chains listed next were all sequenced from one sample in a study of T-cell reconstitution after alpha-beta-depleted transplantation in children. Preparing the TCRbeta library involved the use of unique molecular identifiers. MiXCR, applied by TCRdb to the PCR reads, yields one record per CDR3 protein. Among more than 200,000 distinct CDR3 sequences listed, about 24% were seen once. Sequences were derived from PBMCs, mostly from graft donor cells, sampled 360 days after TCRalphabeta/CD19-depleted stem cell transplant. All receptors come from a female patient between 2 and 15 years old who had a stem cell transplant for congenital amegakaryocytic thrombocytopenia, so the T cells may come from the graft donor.

This clonotype has a count of ten or more. The chain has TRBV7-8 and TRBJ2-7; D is perhaps TRBD1 (6 bases). CDR3 length: 15 residues. CDR1 is SGHVS, CDR2 FQNEAQ, per germline. V dropped 5 bases and J dropped 0 bases, with 14 bases sitting between them. The CDR3 region is CASSPRGSPSYEQYF. As DNA, the CDR3 is TGTGCCAGCAGCCCTAGGGGGTCCCCCTCCTACGAGCAGTACTTC.

This clonotype was picked up a small number of times. This chain uses TRBV20-1 with TRBJ1-6, with D possibly being TRBD1 (5 bases). V lost 6 bases, J lost 16 bases, and 13 bases lay in between. Germline lookup yields CDR1 DFQATT and CDR2 SNEGSKA (reference sequence). The CDR3 is 10 amino acids. CDR3 sequence: CSAGTGPLHF. The CDR3 DNA reads TGCAGTGCGGGTACAGGCCCACTCCACTTT.